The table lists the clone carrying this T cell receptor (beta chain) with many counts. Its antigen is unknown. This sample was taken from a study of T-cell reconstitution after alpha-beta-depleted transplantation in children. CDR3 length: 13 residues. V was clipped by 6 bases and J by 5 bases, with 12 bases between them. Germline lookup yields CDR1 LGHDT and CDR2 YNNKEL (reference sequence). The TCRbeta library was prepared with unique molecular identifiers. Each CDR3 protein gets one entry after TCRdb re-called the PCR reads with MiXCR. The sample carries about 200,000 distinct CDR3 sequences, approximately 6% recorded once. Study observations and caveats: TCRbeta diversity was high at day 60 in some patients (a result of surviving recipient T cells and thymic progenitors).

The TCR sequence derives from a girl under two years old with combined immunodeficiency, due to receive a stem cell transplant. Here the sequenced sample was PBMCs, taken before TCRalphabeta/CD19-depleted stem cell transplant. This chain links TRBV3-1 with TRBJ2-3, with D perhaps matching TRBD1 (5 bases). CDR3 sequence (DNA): TGTGCCAGCAGTCTTAGGGGTATAGATACGCAGTATTTT. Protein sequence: CASSLRGIDTQYF.